A selection of T cell receptor beta chains follows, all from one sample in a study of monozygotic twins with inflammatory bowel disease. One entry per CDR3 protein, without DNA, is what TCRdb gives after re-calling the 5' RACE reads. The sample includes about 210,000 distinct CDR3 sequences. The sequenced sample consisted of blood. Source of these receptors: a human donor with ulcerative colitis or Crohn's disease, or a healthy co-twin of an affected twin (not recorded which). CDR3s include the opening cysteine and the closing phenylalanine or tryptophan.

j_call v_call cdr3_aa
TRBJ2-2 TRBV12-3/TRBV12-4 CASHAVPGRGPNTGELFF
TRBJ2-3 TRBV5-1 CASSLAPARDTQYF
TRBJ1-4 TRBV9 CASSVTGDGEKLFF
TRBJ1-2 TRBV3-1 CASSPRQSRGYTF
TRBJ1-1 TRBV24-1 CATSARGAEAFF
TRBJ1-1 TRBV6-1 CASIPPHGNTEAFF
TRBJ1-6 TRBV4-2 CASSEFHTSYNSPLHF
TRBJ1-5 TRBV5-1 CASSLDHGAGSQHF
TRBJ1-5 TRBV24-1 CATSGRISNQPQHF
TRBJ1-2 TRBV7-9 CASSHAGSYGYTF
TRBJ2-6 TRBV11-2 CASSFRAGGRQRSGANVLTF
TRBJ2-3 TRBV5-6 CASSFHRTSGGDTQYF
TRBJ2-5 TRBV5-4 CASSLIPAETQYF
TRBJ2-2 TRBV10-3 CAISEQGAGELFF
TRBJ1-2 TRBV7-9 CASSLGGTGYTF
TRBJ1-3 TRBV12-3/TRBV12-4 CASSLDGVWGNGNTIYF
TRBJ2-1 TRBV9 CASSVGLLGNEQFF
TRBJ2-1 TRBV20-1 CSAKTSGVRNEQFF
TRBJ1-1 TRBV10-2 CATAIGQGGAFF
TRBJ1-2 TRBV29-1 CSVSLVGVYGYTF
TRBJ1-1 TRBV24-1 CATSDPQGKAFF
TRBJ1-5 TRBV6-1 CASSEAGGAGNQPQHF
TRBJ1-6 TRBV7-8 CASNRGGAGANSPLHF
TRBJ1-6 TRBV6-5 CASSYSSQGAPLHF
TRBJ2-3 TRBV6-1 CASSEKDRVVGSADTQYF
TRBJ1-2 TRBV27 CASSSRGRDNGYTF
TRBJ1-4 TRBV7-9 CASSSYQATNEKLFF
TRBJ1-2 TRBV29-1 CSVEGPQGYGYTF
TRBJ1-5 TRBV24-1 CATSVPGGAQHF
TRBJ1-5 TRBV7-2 CASSSQRDSNQPQHF
TRBJ2-7 TRBV2 CASSGQGLQYEQYF
TRBJ1-3 TRBV6-5 CASSYSRGFSGNTIYF
TRBJ2-5 TRBV6-5 CASSTRVTGQETQYF
TRBJ2-7 TRBV5-5 CASSKEPRSSYEQYF
TRBJ2-1 TRBV7-2 CASSPSGASSYNEQFF
TRBJ2-1 TRBV7-2 CASSFRTGGTNEQFF
TRBJ1-3 TRBV7-6 CASSPEAAFWNTIYF
TRBJ1-3 TRBV5-1 CASSSGHPFSGNTIYF
TRBJ1-5 TRBV5-6 CASSSDSRQPQHF
TRBJ2-1 TRBV5-1 CASSTGILNEQFF
TRBJ2-5 TRBV3-1 CASSQRGVAETQYF
TRBJ1-1 TRBV10-3 CAISESRQGGNTEAFF
TRBJ1-1 TRBV5-5 CASARVVNTEAFF
TRBJ2-1 TRBV27 CASSYRGGYNEQFF
TRBJ2-5 TRBV7-2 CASSLGRAETQYF
TRBJ2-1 TRBV9 CASSVVLGTEQFF
TRBJ1-2 TRBV15 CATSREAGLGYGYTF
TRBJ2-5 TRBV5-1 CASSLGPGGQTQYF
TRBJ1-1 TRBV10-3 CAISELDMNTEAFF
TRBJ2-4 TRBV5-1 CASSLFREDIQYF
TRBJ1-1 TRBV5-5 CASSSTQAMNTEAFF
TRBJ1-6 TRBV7-3 CASSMTGSESPLHF
TRBJ1-2 TRBV5-1 CASSLDGSGYTF
TRBJ1-1 TRBV27 CASSSTAGGKDKAFF